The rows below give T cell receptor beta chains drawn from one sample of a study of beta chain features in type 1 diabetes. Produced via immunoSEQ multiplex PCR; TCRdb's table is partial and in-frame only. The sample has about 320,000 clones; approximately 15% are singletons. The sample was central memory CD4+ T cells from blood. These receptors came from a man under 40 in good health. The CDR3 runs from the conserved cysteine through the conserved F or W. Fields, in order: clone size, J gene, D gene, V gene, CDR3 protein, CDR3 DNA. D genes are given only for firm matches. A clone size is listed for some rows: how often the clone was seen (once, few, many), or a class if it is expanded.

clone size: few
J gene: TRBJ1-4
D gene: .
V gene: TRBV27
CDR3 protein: CASKVNGRGPNEKLFF
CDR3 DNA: TGTGCCAGCAAGGTGAACGGCCGGGGTCCTAATGAAAAACTGTTTTTT

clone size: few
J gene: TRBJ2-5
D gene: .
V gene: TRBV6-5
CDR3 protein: CASSYPTQETQYF
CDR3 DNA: TGTGCCAGCAGTTACCCTACCCAAGAGACCCAGTACTTC

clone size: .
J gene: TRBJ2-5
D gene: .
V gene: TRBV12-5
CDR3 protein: CASGKDVTWGETQYF
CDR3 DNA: TGTGCTAGTGGTAAAGACGTCACCTGGGGAGAGACCCAGTACTTC

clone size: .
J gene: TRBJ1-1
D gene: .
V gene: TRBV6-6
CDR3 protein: CASRLYVRTNTEAFF
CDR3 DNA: TGTGCCAGCAGGCTATACGTCAGGACGAACACTGAAGCTTTCTTT

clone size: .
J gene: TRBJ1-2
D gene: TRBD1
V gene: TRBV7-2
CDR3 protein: CASSLVSGQGGGGYTF
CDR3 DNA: TGTGCCAGCAGCTTAGTTTCTGGACAGGGAGGTGGTGGCTACACCTTC

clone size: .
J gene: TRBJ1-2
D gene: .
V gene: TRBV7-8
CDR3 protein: CASSLAPRTNYGYTF
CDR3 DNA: TGTGCCAGCAGCTTAGCCCCACGTACTAACTATGGCTACACCTTC

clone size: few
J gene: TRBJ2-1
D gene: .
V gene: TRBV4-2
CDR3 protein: CASSLVSVPGHEQFF
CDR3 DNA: TGTGCCAGCAGCTTGGTATCCGTCCCCGGGCATGAGCAGTTCTTC

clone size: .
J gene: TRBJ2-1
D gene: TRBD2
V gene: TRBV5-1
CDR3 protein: CASSLVGRYNEQFF
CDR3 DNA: TGCGCCAGCAGCTTGGTCGGGAGGTACAATGAGCAGTTCTTC

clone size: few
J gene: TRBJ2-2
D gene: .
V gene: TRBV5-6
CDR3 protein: CASSRGTENTGELFF
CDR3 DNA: TGTGCCAGCAGCCGGGGGACAGAGAACACCGGGGAGCTGTTTTTT

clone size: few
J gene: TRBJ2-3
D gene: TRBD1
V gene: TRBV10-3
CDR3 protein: CAISTGTGGTDTQYF
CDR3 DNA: TGTGCCATCAGTACCGGGACAGGGGGCACAGATACGCAGTATTTT

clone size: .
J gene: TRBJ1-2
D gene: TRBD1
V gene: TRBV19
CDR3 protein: CASSTRQGYGYTF
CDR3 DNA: TGTGCCAGTAGCACCCGACAGGGCTATGGCTACACCTTC

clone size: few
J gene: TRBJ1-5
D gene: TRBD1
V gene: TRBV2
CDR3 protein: CASRPGTGGNQPQHF
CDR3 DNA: TGTGCCAGCAGGCCAGGGACAGGGGGTAATCAGCCCCAGCATTTT

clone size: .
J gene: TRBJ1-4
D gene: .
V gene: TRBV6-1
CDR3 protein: CASSEARGEKLFF
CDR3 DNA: TGTGCCAGCAGTGAGGCGAGGGGTGAAAAACTGTTTTTT

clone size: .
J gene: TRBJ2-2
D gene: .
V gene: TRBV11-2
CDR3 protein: CASSLSGRVGELFF
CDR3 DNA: TGTGCCAGCAGCTTAAGTGGGCGAGTCGGGGAGCTGTTTTTT

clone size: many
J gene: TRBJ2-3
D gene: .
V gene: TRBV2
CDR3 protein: CASSGVEGGLTQYF
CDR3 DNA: TGTGCCAGCAGTGGAGTGGAGGGGGGGCTAACGCAGTATTTT

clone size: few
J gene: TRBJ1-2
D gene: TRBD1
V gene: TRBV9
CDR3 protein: CASSPRQGNYGYTF
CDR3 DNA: TGTGCCAGCAGTCCCCGACAGGGGAACTATGGCTACACCTTC

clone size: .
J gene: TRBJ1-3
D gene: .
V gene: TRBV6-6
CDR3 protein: CASSQILPGNTIYF
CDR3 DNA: TGTGCCAGCAGTCAAATTCTCCCTGGAAACACCATATATTTT

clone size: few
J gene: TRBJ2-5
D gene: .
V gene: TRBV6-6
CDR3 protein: CASQASGETQYF
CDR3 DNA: TGTGCCAGCCAGGCCTCGGGAGAGACCCAGTACTTC

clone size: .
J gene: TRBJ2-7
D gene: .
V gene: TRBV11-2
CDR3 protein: CASSLDKYEQYF
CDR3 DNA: TGTGCCAGCAGCTTAGATAAGTACGAGCAGTACTTC

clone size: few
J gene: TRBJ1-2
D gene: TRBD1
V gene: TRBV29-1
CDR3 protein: CSVEERQGGRSYTF
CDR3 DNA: TGCAGCGTTGAAGAACGACAGGGGGGCAGGAGCTACACCTTC

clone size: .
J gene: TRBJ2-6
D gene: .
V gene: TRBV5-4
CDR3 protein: CASSPSQFGANVLTF
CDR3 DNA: TGTGCCAGCAGTCCCTCCCAATTTGGGGCCAACGTCCTGACTTTC

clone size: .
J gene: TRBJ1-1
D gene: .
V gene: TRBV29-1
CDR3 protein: CSAAQGTEAFF
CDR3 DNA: TGCAGCGCTGCACAGGGCACTGAAGCTTTCTTT

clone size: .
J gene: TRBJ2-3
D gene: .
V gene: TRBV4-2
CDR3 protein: CASSQDPPRQQGAVDTQYF
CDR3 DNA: TGTGCCAGCAGCCAAGACCCCCCGCGGCAGCAAGGGGCCGTAGATACGCAGTATTTT

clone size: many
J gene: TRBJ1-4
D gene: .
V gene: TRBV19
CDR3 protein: CASSPLGRTEKLFF
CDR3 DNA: TGTGCCAGTAGTCCACTAGGCCGCACTGAAAAACTGTTTTTT

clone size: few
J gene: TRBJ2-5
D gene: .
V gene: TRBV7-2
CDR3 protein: CASSLRQGQETQYF
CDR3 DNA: TGTGCCAGCAGCTTAAGGCAGGGCCAAGAGACCCAGTACTTC

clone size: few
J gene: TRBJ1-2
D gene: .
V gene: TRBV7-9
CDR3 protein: CASSLYGGNYGYTF
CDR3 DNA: TGTGCCAGCAGCTTATACGGCGGTAACTATGGCTACACCTTC

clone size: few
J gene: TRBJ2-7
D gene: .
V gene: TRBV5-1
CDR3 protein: CASSLRDEQYF
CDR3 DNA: TGCGCCAGCAGCTTGCGGGACGAGCAGTACTTC

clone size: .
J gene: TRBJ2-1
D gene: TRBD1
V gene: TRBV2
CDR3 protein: CASRDRVLGSRRFF
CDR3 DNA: TGTGCCAGCAGGGACAGGGTCTTGGGTAGTAGGCGGTTCTTC

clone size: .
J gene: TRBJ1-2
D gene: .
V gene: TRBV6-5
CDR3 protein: CASNGGYGYTF
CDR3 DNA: TGTGCCAGCAATGGGGGATATGGCTACACCTTC

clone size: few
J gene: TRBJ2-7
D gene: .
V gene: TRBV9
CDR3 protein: CASARTSGPGRYYEQYF
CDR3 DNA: TGTGCCAGCGCGAGGACCAGCGGCCCTGGAAGATACTACGAGCAGTACTTC

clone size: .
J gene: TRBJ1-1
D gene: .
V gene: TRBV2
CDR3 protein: CASTRVGITEAFF
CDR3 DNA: TGTGCCAGCACTCGGGTGGGGATCACTGAAGCTTTCTTT

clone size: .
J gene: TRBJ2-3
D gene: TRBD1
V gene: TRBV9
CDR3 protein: CASSRTGRHTDTQYF
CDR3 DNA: TGTGCCAGCAGCAGGACAGGGAGGCACACAGATACGCAGTATTTT

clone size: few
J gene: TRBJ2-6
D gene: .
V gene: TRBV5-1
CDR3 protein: CASSVRGSGANVLTF
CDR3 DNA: TGCGCCAGCAGCGTACGGGGCTCTGGGGCCAACGTCCTGACTTTC

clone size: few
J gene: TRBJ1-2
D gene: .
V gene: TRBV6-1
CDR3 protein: CAISKDSNYGYTF
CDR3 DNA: TGTGCCATCTCGAAGGACAGTAACTATGGCTACACCTTC

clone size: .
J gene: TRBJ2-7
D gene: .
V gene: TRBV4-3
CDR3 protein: CASSQKVGYEQYF
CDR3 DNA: TGCGCCAGCAGCCAAAAAGTGGGCTACGAGCAGTACTTC

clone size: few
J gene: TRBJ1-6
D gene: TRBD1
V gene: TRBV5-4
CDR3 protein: CASGTGGFSPLHF
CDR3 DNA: TGTGCCAGCGGGACAGGGGGCTTTTCACCCCTCCACTTT

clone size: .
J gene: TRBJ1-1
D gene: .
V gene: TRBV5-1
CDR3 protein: CASSRQAYNTEAFF
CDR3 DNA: TGCGCCAGCAGCAGACAGGCATATAACACTGAAGCTTTCTTT

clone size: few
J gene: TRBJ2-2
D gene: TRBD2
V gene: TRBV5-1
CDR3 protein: CASSPAGGPVGELFF
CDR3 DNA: TGCGCCAGCAGCCCAGCGGGAGGGCCAGTCGGGGAGCTGTTTTTT

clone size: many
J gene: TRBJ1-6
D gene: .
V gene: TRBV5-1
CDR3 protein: CASSLEQGRMNSPLHF
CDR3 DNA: TGCGCCAGCAGCTTGGAACAGGGAAGGATGAATTCACCCCTCCACTTT

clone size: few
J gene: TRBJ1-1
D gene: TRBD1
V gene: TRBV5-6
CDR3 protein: CASSLGQGAILNTEAFF
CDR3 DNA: TGTGCCAGCAGCTTGGGACAGGGCGCAATCCTGAACACTGAAGCTTTCTTT

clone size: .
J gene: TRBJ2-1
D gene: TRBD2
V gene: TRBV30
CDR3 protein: CAWSDGRVGNEQFF
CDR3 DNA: TGTGCCTGGAGCGACGGGAGGGTGGGGAATGAGCAGTTCTTC

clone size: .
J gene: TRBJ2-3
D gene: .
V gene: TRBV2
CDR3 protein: CASRSGRGGISTDTQYF
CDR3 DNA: TGTGCCAGCAGATCAGGCAGGGGGGGCATCAGCACAGATACGCAGTATTTT

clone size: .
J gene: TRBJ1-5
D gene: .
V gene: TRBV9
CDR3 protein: CASTLGGSDQPQHF
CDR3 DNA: TGTGCCAGCACCCTCGGCGGGTCGGATCAGCCCCAGCATTTT

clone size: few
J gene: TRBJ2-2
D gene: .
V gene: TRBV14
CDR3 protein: CASSRTNTGELFF
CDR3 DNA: TGTGCCAGCAGCCGAACGAACACCGGGGAGCTGTTTTTT

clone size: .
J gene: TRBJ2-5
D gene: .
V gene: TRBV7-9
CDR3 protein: CASSPAAVRTQYF
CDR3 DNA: TGTGCCAGCAGCCCTGCGGCCGTCCGGACCCAGTACTTC

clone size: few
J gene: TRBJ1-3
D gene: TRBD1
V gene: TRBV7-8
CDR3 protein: CASSLVAGGISGNTIYF
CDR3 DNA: TGTGCCAGCAGCTTAGTAGCAGGGGGAATCTCTGGAAACACCATATATTTT

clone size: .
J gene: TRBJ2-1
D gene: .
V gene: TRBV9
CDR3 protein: CASSVVGNNEQFF
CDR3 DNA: TGTGCCAGCAGCGTAGTGGGCAACAATGAGCAGTTCTTC

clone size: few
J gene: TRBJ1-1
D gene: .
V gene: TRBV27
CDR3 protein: CASSLSGGTVGTEAFF
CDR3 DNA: TGTGCCAGCAGCCTCTCGGGGGGAACGGTGGGCACTGAAGCTTTCTTT

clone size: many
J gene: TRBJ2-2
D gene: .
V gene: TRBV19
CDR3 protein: CASSTSDGVIGELFF
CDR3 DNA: TGTGCCAGTAGTACCTCGGATGGAGTGATCGGGGAGCTGTTTTTT

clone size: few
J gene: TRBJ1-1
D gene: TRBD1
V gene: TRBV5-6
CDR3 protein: CASSPGTGAAFF
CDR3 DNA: TGTGCCAGCAGCCCGGGGACAGGGGCGGCTTTCTTT

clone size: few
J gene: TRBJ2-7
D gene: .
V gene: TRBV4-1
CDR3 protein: CASSQQQGSEQYF
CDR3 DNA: TGCGCCAGCAGCCAGCAACAGGGATCCGAGCAGTACTTC

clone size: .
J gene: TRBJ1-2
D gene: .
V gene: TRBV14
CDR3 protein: CASSQEILTF
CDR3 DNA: TGTGCCAGCAGCCAAGAAATACTCACCTTC

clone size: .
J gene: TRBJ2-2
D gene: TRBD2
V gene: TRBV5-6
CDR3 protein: CASSLGLAGVSGELFF
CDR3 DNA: TGTGCCAGCAGCTTAGGCCTAGCGGGAGTGTCCGGGGAGCTGTTTTTT

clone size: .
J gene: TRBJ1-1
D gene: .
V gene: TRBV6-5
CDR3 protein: CASSEVVNTEAFF
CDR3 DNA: TGTGCCAGCAGTGAAGTTGTGAACACTGAAGCTTTCTTT

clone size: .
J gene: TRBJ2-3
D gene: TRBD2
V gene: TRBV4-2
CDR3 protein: CASSQDVAGGALNTQYF
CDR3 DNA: TGTGCCAGCAGCCAAGATGTTGCGGGGGGAGCCTTAAATACGCAGTATTTT